The clone carrying this T cell receptor (beta chain) came up many times. What it recognizes is unknown. This sample is drawn from a study of T cell repertoires in cytomegalovirus infection. Study as a whole: The public TCR beta signatures pointed to both CMV infection and matching HLA type.

CDR3 size: 11 residues. The germline V gene encodes CDR1 LGHDT and CDR2 YNNKEL (reference sequence). V lost 4 bases to trimming and J lost 6 bases, with 6 bases between them. Study findings and constraints: HLA-C-restricted CMV clonotypes gave the most frequent clonotype in two of eight donors. Totalled public TCR beta family frequency picked out people who carried CMV plus the relevant HLA.

TCRdb ran MiXCR on the reads and lists one entry per CDR3 protein. The sample has hundreds of thousands of distinct CDR3 sequences, about 9.2% seen once. This chain links TRBV3-1 with TRBJ1-2; the D is unclear. This clonotype originated in a human donor in good health (CMV status not recorded). Some clones in this sample may be carry-over from other donors' samples. Sequencing input: PBMCs. The CDR3 DNA reads as TGTGCCAGCAGCCGCCTAGATGGCTACACCTTC. Translating gives CASSRLDGYTF.